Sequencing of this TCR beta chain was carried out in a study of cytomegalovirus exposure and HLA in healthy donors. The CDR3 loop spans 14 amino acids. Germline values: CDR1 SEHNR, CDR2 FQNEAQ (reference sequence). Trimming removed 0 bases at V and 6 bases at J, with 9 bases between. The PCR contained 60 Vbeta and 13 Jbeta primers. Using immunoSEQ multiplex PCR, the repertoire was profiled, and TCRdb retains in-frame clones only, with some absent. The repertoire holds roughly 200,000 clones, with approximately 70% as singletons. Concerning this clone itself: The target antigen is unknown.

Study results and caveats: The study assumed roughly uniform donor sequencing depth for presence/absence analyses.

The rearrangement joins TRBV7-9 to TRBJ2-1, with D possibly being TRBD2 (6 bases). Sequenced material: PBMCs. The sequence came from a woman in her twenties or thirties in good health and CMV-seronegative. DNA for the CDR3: TGTGCCAGCAGCTTAGCGGGGGGTCGCAATGAGCAGTTCTTC. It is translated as CASSLAGGRNEQFF.